Each of the 14 T cell receptor beta chains below was sequenced from the same sample in a study of control samples from healthy donors and cancer patients. The protocol was immunoSEQ multiplex PCR, while the TCRdb copy is restricted to in-frame clones and leaves out a portion. This sample yields 180,000 or so clones, of which 80% to 95% are seen a single time; about 4% belongs to the top ten. What was sequenced was blood. The receptor set was obtained from a woman aged 60-75 years in good health.

The CDR3 here is CASGGQGDYEQYF. DNA for the CDR3: TGTGCCAGCGGGGGACAGGGCGACTACGAGCAGTACTTC. The V call is TRBV6-5, the J call TRBJ2-7, with 9 bases identical to TRBD1. The V gene's germline CDR1 is MNHEY and CDR2 SVGAGI. V dropped 8 bases and J dropped 3; count of bases not matched to a gene: 5. This CDR3 is built from 13 residues.

Here the CDR3 DNA reads TGTGCCAGCAGCCGGACTGGGTACGAGCAGTACTTC. Encoded protein: CASSRTGYEQYF. The chain is built from TRBV9 and TRBJ2-7; D is possibly TRBD2 (5 bases). The CDR3 covers 12 residues. Germline assignment: CDR1 SGDLS and CDR2 YYNGEE. V was shortened by 4 bases and J by 4 bases, with 9 bases between the two germline ends.

This clone was seen a few times. J is TRBJ1-1 and V is TRBV5-5, with no clear D. Germline CDR1 reads SGHKS; CDR2 reads YYEKEE (reference sequence). The CDR3 is made up of 13 amino acids. Trimming pared 2 bases from V and 1 base from J, leaving 6 bases between. This chain's CDR3 is CASSFEPNTEAFF. In nucleotides, the CDR3 is TGTGCCAGCAGCTTTGAGCCGAACACTGAAGCTTTCTTT.

The gene calls are TRBV11-3 and TRBJ2-2; unclear D gene. The CDR3 spans 11 residues. Germline CDR1 and CDR2: SGHNT and YENEEA. V was clipped by 6 bases and J by 8 bases, with 7 bases between them. This chain's CDR3 is CASSDSGELFF. In nucleotides, the CDR3 is TGTGCCAGCAGTGATTCAGGGGAGCTGTTTTTT.

The chain couples TRBV5-1 to TRBJ1-2; D ambiguous. This CDR3 is built from 13 residues. The germline V gene has CDR1 SGHRS and CDR2 YFSETQ. Trimming took off 2 bases at V and 6 bases at J, with 11 bases between the two ends. CDR3 loop: CASSFESANGYTF. In nucleotides, the CDR3 is TGCGCCAGCAGCTTCGAAAGTGCGAATGGCTACACCTTC.

This clone was detected once. The chain joins TRBV7-2 to TRBJ1-2; D is perhaps TRBD1 (6 bases). Germline V gene sequence: CDR1 SGHTA, CDR2 FQGNSA. The CDR3 consists of 14 residues. V lost 2 bases, J lost 5 bases, and 12 bases lay in between. The CDR3 loop reads CASSLPGAFYGYTF. The CDR3 DNA follows: TGTGCCAGCAGCTTACCGGGGGCGTTTTATGGCTACACCTTC.

V usage is TRBV6-2 or TRBV6-3 and J usage is TRBJ1-1; 8 positions match TRBD1. CDR1 is MNHEY and CDR2 is SVGEGT in the germline V gene. The CDR3 has 13 amino acids. After removal of 0 bases from V and 11 bases from J, the junction contained 5 bases not matched to a gene. The CDR3 spells CASSYSADRAAFF. The DNA for the CDR3 is TGTGCCAGCAGTTACTCTGCGGACAGGGCGGCTTTCTTT.

The chain couples TRBV5-1 to TRBJ2-5; maybe TRBD1 (6 bases). Germline V CDR1 and CDR2: SGHRS, YFSETQ. Trimming removed 4 bases from V and 0 bases from J, with 19 bases in between. The CDR3 sequence is 17 residues long. CDR3 residues: CASSPDLNGGHQETQYF. The CDR3, as DNA: TGCGCCAGCAGCCCGGACCTGAATGGGGGCCACCAAGAGACCCAGTACTTC.

Remarks on this clone: Other DNA variants within this sample encode the same CDR3. The chain carries TRBV6-2 or TRBV6-3 and TRBJ1-5; D is uncertain. The germline V and J ends were trimmed by 0 bases and 1 base, with 4 bases remaining between them. This CDR3 contains 14 residues. CDR1 and CDR2 (germline): MNHEY, SVGEGT. The CDR3 sequence: CASSYSTSNQPQHF. Here the CDR3 DNA reads TGTGCCAGCAGTTACTCTACGAGCAATCAGCCCCAGCATTTT.

The V gene is TRBV7-8, the J gene TRBJ1-1; 7 nucleotides agree with TRBD1. The CDR3 spans 15 residues. Germline assignment: CDR1 SGHVS and CDR2 FQNEAQ. The trim removed 4 bases at V and 3 bases at J, leaving 8 bases unmatched. This chain's CDR3 is CASSSRTGRDTEAFF. DNA for the CDR3: TGTGCCAGCAGCTCACGGACAGGTCGGGACACTGAAGCTTTCTTT.

This sequence joins TRBV14 and TRBJ1-4; the D is unclear. The CDR3 spans 14 residues. From germline, CDR1 is SGHDN and CDR2 FVKESK. V was shortened by 1 base and J by 11 bases, with 14 bases between the two germline ends. The CDR3 region is CASSQARGRPKLFF. DNA for the CDR3: TGTGCCAGCAGCCAAGCCCGGGGTCGACCCAAACTGTTTTTT. The full variable domain, rest sourced from reference TRBV14 and TRBJ1-4, is EAGVTQFPSHSVIEKGQTVTLRCDPISGHDNLYWYRRVMGKEIKFLLHFVKESKQDESGMPNNRFLAERTGGTYSTLKVQPAELEDSGVYFCASSQARGRPKLFFGSGTQLSVL.

The rearrangement links TRBV11-2 to TRBJ1-1, with 7 bases that match TRBD1. Germline loops: CDR1 SGHAT, CDR2 FQNNGV. This CDR3 has 15 amino acids. Trimming took 5 bases from V and 1 from J; bases not matched to a gene: 7. Written as DNA, the CDR3 is TGTGCCAGCAGCCCCCTTAGGGACAGGAACACTGAAGCTTTCTTT. Translated, it gives CASSPLRDRNTEAFF.

The chain links TRBV7-2 to TRBJ1-1; TRBD1 agrees at 9 bases. CDR3 length: 15 amino acids. The trim removed 1 base at V and 5 bases at J, leaving 5 bases unmatched. CDR1 is SGHTA and CDR2 is FQGNSA in the germline V gene. The CDR3 loop reads CASSLVRDRVTEAFF. DNA for the CDR3: TGTGCCAGCAGCTTAGTTAGGGACAGGGTTACTGAAGCTTTCTTT.

This CDR3 is CATPGGGYGYTF. The CDR3 nucleotides read TGTGCCACCCCAGGGGGCGGGTATGGCTACACCTTC. The rearrangement links TRBV13 to TRBJ1-2; TRBD1 aligns across 8 bases. Looked up from germline, CDR1 is PRHDT and CDR2 is FYEKMQ (reference sequence). The junction had 6 bases not matched to a gene; V was cut back by 10 bases and J by 5 bases. There are 12 residues in the CDR3.